Each of the 18 T cell receptor beta chains below was sequenced from the same sample in a study of tumor-infiltrating lymphocytes in oesophageal squamous cell carcinoma. TCRdb re-called the PCR reads with MiXCR, one entry per CDR3 protein. The sample lists about 21,000 distinct CDR3 sequences, about two fifths occurring once. What was sequenced was esophageal tumor tissue. The receptors stem from a male donor with esophageal squamous cell carcinoma.

In this sample, this clonotype turned up many times. The chain has TRBV6-1 and TRBJ2-7; 7 nucleotides line up with TRBD1. This CDR3 has 13 amino acids. Germline V gives CDR1 MNHNS, CDR2 SASEGT. Trimming at V came to 6 bases and at J to 3 bases, leaving 5 bases not matched to a gene. This CDR3 reads CASSFRDSYEQYF. In nucleotides, the CDR3 is TGTGCCAGCAGCTTCCGGGACAGCTACGAGCAGTACTTC.

The rearrangement links TRBV6-1 to TRBJ2-1, with D possibly being TRBD1 or TRBD2 (6 bases each). The CDR3 sequence is 18 residues long. Trimming pared 10 bases from V and 12 bases from J, leaving 37 bases between. CDR1 MNHNS and CDR2 SASEGT come from the germline V gene. CDR3 in amino acids: CATTRGAGGRYNTDTQFF. For the CDR3, the DNA is TGTGCCACAACAAGGGGGGCTGGGGGGCGGTACAACACAGATACGCAGTTCTTC.

Points on this clonotype: This is likely a read error, given that the CDR3 carries no conserved phenylalanine or tryptophan at its end. The DNA is omitted, as the CDR3 cannot be located on it reliably, and the CDR3 follows TCRdb's listing. The genes are TRBV7-2 and TRBJ2-3; TRBD2, as called in the table, went unchecked against the DNA. The length of the CDR3 is 14 amino acids, counting both ends. Germline CDR1 reads SGHTA; CDR2 reads FQGNSA. The CDR3 spells CASSRAAMATPSVR.

V gene TRBV7-6 combines with J gene TRBJ2-7, with 8 bases identical to TRBD2. Germline CDR1 reads SGHVS; CDR2 reads FNYEAQ. This CDR3 has 14 amino acids. Unmatched junction bases numbered 5, after V lost 4 bases and J lost 3 bases. The CDR3 loop reads CASSSSGSGYEQYF. DNA of the CDR3: TGTGCCAGCAGCTCGAGCGGGAGCGGCTACGAGCAGTACTTC. Complete variable domain (other parts from reference TRBV7-6 and TRBJ2-7): GAGVSQSPRYKVTKRGQDVALRCDPISGHVSLYWYRQALGQGPEFLTYFNYEAQQDKSGLPNDRFSAERPEGSISTLTIQRTEQRDSAMYRCASSSSGSGYEQYFGPGTRLTVT.

Concerning this clonotype itself: The final CDR3 position lacks the conserved phenylalanine or tryptophan, pointing to a likely read error. The chain links TRBV7-6 to TRBJ2-7, with TRBD2 matching over 7 bases. TRBJ2-1 matches the DNA end more closely, so the J call is doubtful. CDR3 length equals 13 residues. CDR1 is SGHVS and CDR2 is FNYEAQ in the germline V gene. DNA for the CDR3: TGTGCCAGCAGCGCTAGCGGCAACAATGAGCAGTTCTTG. The encoded protein is CASSASGNNEQFL.

The chain combines TRBV6-1 with TRBJ2-3; TRBD2 aligns across 7 bases. Germline CDR1 is MNHNS and CDR2 is SASEGT. After removal of 6 bases from V and 4 bases from J, the junction contained 1 base not matched to a gene. The CDR3 is 12 residues long. The CDR3 DNA sequence: TGTGCCAGCAGGGGAGGGGCAGATACGCAGTATTTT. Protein product: CASRGGADTQYF.

This clonotype was seen many times. The chain combines TRBV9 with TRBJ2-3; D might be TRBD2 (6 bases). Germline-derived CDR1 and CDR2 are SGDLS and YYNGEE. The CDR3 extends over 16 amino acids. V was trimmed by 4 bases and J by 3 bases, leaving 18 bases between them. The CDR3 DNA sequence: TGTGCCAGCAGCCTTTCGGAGGGGCCCTTAACAGATACGCAGTATTTT. Translated: CASSLSEGPLTDTQYF.

In DNA, the CDR3 is TGTGCCAGCAGCTTAAAGGTAGCGGGAGGGCCCAATGAGCAGTTCTTC. Translated: CASSLKVAGGPNEQFF. The genes are TRBV7-3 and TRBJ2-5, with 11 bases lining up with TRBD2. The assigned J gene may be wrong: the sequence end matches TRBJ2-1 better. The CDR3 is 16 amino acids. Germline assignment: CDR1 SGHTA and CDR2 FQGTGA.

This chain links TRBV6-8 with TRBJ2-5; 8 bases line up with TRBD2. The J call is uncertain, as TRBJ2-1 better fits the DNA end. Germline V lookup: CDR1 MNHGY, CDR2 SAAAGT. CDR3 size: 14 residues. The CDR3: CASFGTRIYNEQFF. The CDR3 DNA reads TGTGCCAGCTTCGGGACTAGAATCTACAATGAGCAGTTCTTC.

The gene calls are TRBV7-8 and TRBJ2-3; 13 nucleotides align to TRBD2. V was pared by 5 bases and J by 7 bases, with 6 bases of the junction left unmatched. The CDR3 sequence is 15 residues long. Germline V gene lookup returns CDR1 SGHVS and CDR2 FQNEAQ. DNA of the CDR3: TGTGCCAGCAGCAGATGGACTAGCGGGAGTCATACGCAGTATTTT. It translates to CASSRWTSGSHTQYF.

The chain employs TRBV7-2 and TRBJ1-1; D is unclear. Germline lookup yields CDR1 SGHTA and CDR2 FQGNSA. Trimming removed 5 bases at V and 1 base at J, with 11 bases between. There are 14 residues in the CDR3. The CDR3 loop reads CASSPGPGNTEAFF. The CDR3 DNA reads TGTGCCAGCAGCCCCGGACCAGGGAACACTGAAGCTTTCTTT.

This clonotype has at least ten counts. A single base separates this from a much larger clone, so it may be a read error. The chain carries TRBV28 and TRBJ2-7; D is perhaps TRBD2 (6 bases). The CDR3 has 13 amino acids. Germline CDR1 MDHEN, CDR2 SYDVKM. Trimming cost V 8 bases and J 7 bases, with 18 bases left between them. The CDR3 spells CASLASGFNEQYF. The CDR3 bases are TGTGCCAGCTTGGCCAGCGGGTTTAATGAGCAGTACTTC.

The V gene is TRBV28, the J gene TRBJ2-1; D not certain. Trimming shortened V by 5 bases and J by 16 bases, and 27 bases separated the two germline ends. Per germline, CDR1 MDHEN and CDR2 SYDVKM. The CDR3 contains 15 residues. CDR3 nucleotides: TGTGCCAGCAGTGGCGGACCTGGGATAAACACTGAAGCTTTCTTC. Its translation: CASSGGPGINTEAFF.

This chain uses TRBV6-1 with TRBJ1-3; D ambiguous. Trimming cost V 2 bases and J 0 bases, with 11 bases left between them. The CDR3 has 16 amino acids. The V gene's germline CDR1 is MNHNS and CDR2 SASEGT. This CDR3 is CASSEFGRSSGNTIYF. Here the CDR3 DNA reads TGTGCCAGCAGTGAATTCGGTAGGAGCTCTGGAAACACCATATATTTT.

The gene calls are TRBV6-1 and TRBJ2-2, with D unresolved. This CDR3 is built from 12 residues. CDR1 and CDR2 from the germline V gene are MNHNS and SASEGT. The V end was cut by 1 base, the J end by 6 bases, with 3 bases between. The CDR3: CASSEGAGELFF. The CDR3 nucleotides are TGTGCCAGCAGTGAAGGGGCCGGGGAGCTGTTTTTT.

This clonotype was seen at least ten times. The rearrangement links TRBV28 to TRBJ2-7; D is unresolved. The CDR3 contains 12 residues. The germline CDR1 and CDR2 sequences are MDHEN and SYDVKM. V was trimmed by 8 bases and J by 3 bases, leaving 11 bases between them. The CDR3 region has the DNA TGTGCCAGCGGAAGCAATAGCTACGAGCAGTACTTC. Protein: CASGSNSYEQYF.

Points on this clonotype: A read error may account for a junction end that differs from germline. The chain recombines TRBV7-6 with TRBJ2-3, with D perhaps matching TRBD2 (6 bases). TRBJ2-1 matches the DNA end more closely, so the J call is doubtful. Germline CDR1 and CDR2: SGHVS and FNYEAQ. The CDR3 runs to 14 residues. CDR3 nucleotide sequence: TGTGCTAGCAGCTTGCAGGGAGGCGGAGGAACCCAGTTCTTC. Protein: CASSLQGGGGTQFF.

This clonotype was seen many times. The chain joins TRBV7-9 to TRBJ2-5; 7 bases fit TRBD2. V lost 5 bases to trimming and J lost 5 bases; unmatched junction nucleotides: 8. The germline V gene encodes CDR1 SEHNR and CDR2 FQNEAQ (reference sequence). The CDR3 totals 14 residues. The CDR3 DNA follows: TGTGCCAGCAGCCCCGGGACTATTGGGGAGACCCAGTACTTC. Residues: CASSPGTIGETQYF.